The rows below give T cell receptor beta chains drawn from one sample of a study of T cell repertoires in cytomegalovirus infection. Using its own MiXCR run on the reads, TCRdb lists one record per CDR3 protein. Found here are about 260,000 distinct CDR3 sequences, roughly 15% of them singletons; the top ten hold 8.5% to 9%. The specimen was PBMCs. The receptors were sampled from a human donor in good health (CMV status not recorded). Some clones in this sample may be carry-over from other donors' samples. CDR3s include the opening cysteine and the closing phenylalanine or tryptophan. Fields, in order: D gene, V gene, J gene, clone size, CDR3 DNA, CDR3 protein. D genes are given only for firm matches. Size tells how often a clone was seen (once, few, many) or the class of an expanded clone, and some rows leave it out.

TRBD1	TRBV12-5	TRBJ2-1	few	TGTGCTAGTGGTCAGGGACAGGGGGTTCCCAATGAGCAGTTCTTC	CASGQGQGVPNEQFF
NA	TRBV12-3/TRBV12-4	TRBJ1-2	NA	TGTGCCAGCAGTTTAGAACGGGGAACGGATGGCTACACCTTC	CASSLERGTDGYTF
TRBD1	TRBV4-3	TRBJ1-5	few	TGCGCCAGCAGCCAGACCCGGACAGGGGGTCAGCCCCAGCATTTT	CASSQTRTGGQPQHF
NA	TRBV7-6	TRBJ1-1	many	TGTGCCAGCAGCTTAGGTCTTGGGAACACTGAAGCTTTCTTT	CASSLGLGNTEAFF
NA	TRBV5-1	TRBJ2-3	few	TGCGCCAGCAGCTTGGCGGGGGCGTCAGATACGCAGTATTTT	CASSLAGASDTQYF
NA	TRBV18	TRBJ2-3	NA	TGTGCCAGCTCACCACCGTTTGCAGGACGGGGAGATACGCAGTATTTT	CASSPPFAGRGDTQYF
NA	TRBV6-2/TRBV6-3	TRBJ1-5	many	TGTGCCAGCAGTACGAGCCAGGGACGGACCAATCAGCCCCAGCATTTT	CASSTSQGRTNQPQHF
TRBD1	TRBV7-3	TRBJ1-1	few	TGTGCCAGCAGCCCGCAGGGGGCCCTGAACACTGAAGCTTTCTTT	CASSPQGALNTEAFF
NA	TRBV20-1	TRBJ2-5	many	TGCAGTGCGAGCGACCAAGAGACCCAGTACTTC	CSASDQETQYF
NA	TRBV3-1	TRBJ2-4	NA	TGTGCCAGCAGCCAAGGGGTCCCCGGGACCCTGGAGGGAAACATTCAGTACTTC	CASSQGVPGTLEGNIQYF
TRBD2	TRBV19	TRBJ2-1	NA	TGTGCCAGTAGTATAACGGCTAGCGGTCCCGGTGGGGCCTACAATGAGCAGTTCTTC	CASSITASGPGGAYNEQFF
NA	TRBV28	TRBJ2-2	NA	TGTGCCAGCAAAGAGTCGAACACCGGGGAGCTGTTTTTT	CASKESNTGELFF
NA	TRBV6-4	TRBJ2-6	few	TGTGCCAGCAGTGAATGGGGGACTCCCTATGGGGCCAACGTCCTGACTTTC	CASSEWGTPYGANVLTF
TRBD2	TRBV6-6	TRBJ2-1	NA	TGTGCCAGCATTACGACTAGCGGTTACAATGAGCAGTTCTTC	CASITTSGYNEQFF
NA	TRBV2	TRBJ2-2	few	TGTGCCAGCAGAGCTCTGGGGTGGGCCGGGGAGCTGTTTTTT	CASRALGWAGELFF
NA	TRBV6-1	TRBJ2-4	NA	TGTGCCAGCAGGGACTCCTTAAACATTCAGTACTTC	CASRDSLNIQYF
NA	TRBV19	TRBJ1-1	few	TGTGCCAGTAAGGAGCTCCTGGGCACTGAAGCTTTCTTT	CASKELLGTEAFF
TRBD1	TRBV29-1	TRBJ1-2	NA	TGCAGCGTAAACCAGGGGGCCCCATATGGCTACACCTTC	CSVNQGAPYGYTF
NA	TRBV7-2	TRBJ1-6	many	TGTGCCAGCACTCGAAACTCCTATAATTCACCCCTCCACTTT	CASTRNSYNSPLHF
TRBD1	TRBV20-1	TRBJ2-7	NA	TGCAGTGCTTTGACAGGGGGGTACGAGCAGTACTTC	CSALTGGYEQYF
NA	TRBV29-1	TRBJ2-1	NA	TGCAGCGTTGGCAGGGCGCCAACCTACAATGAGCAGTTCTTC	CSVGRAPTYNEQFF
NA	TRBV7-2	TRBJ1-1	many	TGTGCCAGCAGGCCTAAAGGGGGCACTGAAGCTTTCTTT	CASRPKGGTEAFF
TRBD1	TRBV4-2	TRBJ1-6	many	TGTGCCAGCAGCCAAGTCCGACAGGGGTATTCACCCCTCCACTTT	CASSQVRQGYSPLHF
NA	TRBV12-3/TRBV12-4	TRBJ2-3	many	TGTGCCAGCAGTGAGCTACGCAGGGGGGCGCAGTATTTT	CASSELRRGAQYF
TRBD1	TRBV7-9	TRBJ1-1	NA	TGTGCCAGCAGCGTCTTACCGGGACAGGGGGCGTCGAACACTGAAGCTTTCTTT	CASSVLPGQGASNTEAFF
NA	TRBV5-4	TRBJ1-2	NA	TGTGCCAGCAGCTTGGATTCCGGGAGCGGCTACACCTTC	CASSLDSGSGYTF
TRBD2	TRBV7-2	TRBJ2-7	many	TGTGCCAGCAGCTTAGGGTTAGCGGGATGGTACGAGCAGTACTTC	CASSLGLAGWYEQYF
NA	TRBV7-6	TRBJ1-2	many	TGTGCCAGCAGCTTAGACGGACGTACTCCCTATGGCTACACCTTC	CASSLDGRTPYGYTF
NA	TRBV19	TRBJ1-2	few	TGTGCCATCGGACGCCCGGACGTATCTGGCTACACCTTC	CAIGRPDVSGYTF
TRBD2	TRBV7-2	TRBJ2-3	many	TGTGCCAGCAGCTTGGGACTAGCGGGAGGCTCTCCGCAGTATTTT	CASSLGLAGGSPQYF
TRBD1	TRBV7-8	TRBJ2-5	many	TGTGCCAGCAGCCCCCGGGACAGGGGCCAAGAGACCCAGTACTTC	CASSPRDRGQETQYF
NA	TRBV5-1	TRBJ2-7	NA	TGCGCCAGCAGCCCGGACGGGGCCTACGAGCAGTACTTC	CASSPDGAYEQYF
NA	TRBV2	TRBJ2-2	NA	TGTGCCAGCAGCGGACAGTCGAACACCGGGGAGCTGTTTTTT	CASSGQSNTGELFF
NA	TRBV2	TRBJ2-2	NA	TGTGCCAGCAGTGTGACAGTTACGAACACCGGGGAGCTGTTTTTT	CASSVTVTNTGELFF
TRBD2	TRBV5-1	TRBJ2-5	few	TGCGCCAGCAGCATCGGGACTAGCAGGGGTGAGACCCAGTACTTC	CASSIGTSRGETQYF
NA	TRBV5-4	TRBJ2-1	few	TGTGCCAGCAGCTTCCGGGACTCGTCCTACAATGAGCAGTTCTTC	CASSFRDSSYNEQFF
NA	TRBV7-3	TRBJ2-7	NA	TGTGCCAGCAGCTACAGGACGGAGAACTACGAGCAGTACTTC	CASSYRTENYEQYF
TRBD1	TRBV7-3	TRBJ2-7	many	TGTGCCAGCAGCTCCACAGGGGTACAAGGCGAGCAGTACTTC	CASSSTGVQGEQYF
NA	TRBV5-1	TRBJ1-4	many	TGCGCCAGCAGCTTGACAGGGCAGGAAAAACTGTTTTTT	CASSLTGQEKLFF
NA	TRBV7-8	TRBJ2-2	many	TGTGCCAGCAGCTTAGCCTTGGCGGTTTCAGGGTTCACCGGGGAGCTGTTTTTT	CASSLALAVSGFTGELFF
NA	TRBV18	TRBJ2-1	few	TGTGCCAGCTCGCCCGAAGACAGGTTCCTCTCCTACAATGAGCAGTTCTTC	CASSPEDRFLSYNEQFF
TRBD1	TRBV7-8	TRBJ1-1	many	TGTGCCAGCAGCTTACGGGACAGGGGGATGAACACTGAAGCTTTCTTT	CASSLRDRGMNTEAFF
NA	TRBV7-2	TRBJ2-1	few	TGTGCCAGCAGCGTCCGGCTACTCCTAGGCGGGTTTGACAATGAGCAGTTCTTC	CASSVRLLLGGFDNEQFF
NA	TRBV5-1	TRBJ2-1	few	TGCGCCAGCAGCATTAGAGGGCGGTACAATGAGCAGTTCTTC	CASSIRGRYNEQFF
NA	TRBV6-5	TRBJ2-4	NA	TGTGCCAGCAGCCCGTCAGGGACCAACAAAAACATTCAGTACTTC	CASSPSGTNKNIQYF
TRBD1	TRBV20-1	TRBJ2-3	few	TGCAGTGCAAGCTGGGACAGTAGGACAGATACGCAGTATTTT	CSASWDSRTDTQYF
NA	TRBV12-3/TRBV12-4	TRBJ1-1	many	TGTGCCAGCAGTTTTTGGGAGATTGAAGCTTTCTTT	CASSFWEIEAFF
NA	TRBV6-6	TRBJ1-2	NA	TGTGCCAGCACCCACTCCCTCGCACTCCCGGGCTATGGCTACACCTTC	CASTHSLALPGYGYTF
NA	TRBV2	TRBJ1-5	once	TGTGCCAGCAGTACATCCCGGGCCTCCTCCCTAACTAGCAATCAGCCCCAGCATTTT	CASSTSRASSLTSNQPQHF
NA	TRBV12-3/TRBV12-4	TRBJ1-2	few	TGTGCCAGCAGTTTTGACAGGTCCCTCGGGAGCTATGGCTACACCTTC	CASSFDRSLGSYGYTF
NA	TRBV6-1	TRBJ2-7	few	TGTGCCAGCAGTCCCCCGTTGGGTGAGCAGTACTTC	CASSPPLGEQYF
NA	TRBV7-2	TRBJ2-4	many	TGTGCCAGCAGCTTAGCGGGAGTCTTTTCCGATTTAGCCAAAAACATTCAGTACTTC	CASSLAGVFSDLAKNIQYF
TRBD1	TRBV7-9	TRBJ1-2	many	TGTGCCAGCAGCTTGGGAGGACAGGCCAGTGACTACACCTTC	CASSLGGQASDYTF
NA	TRBV7-9	TRBJ2-5	many	TGTGCCAGCAGCGCGGCCTCAGGGAAAGAGACCCAGTACTTC	CASSAASGKETQYF
TRBD1	TRBV11-1	TRBJ2-2	many	TGTGCCAGCACCCTAAGACAGGGTAACACCGGGGAGCTGTTTTTT	CASTLRQGNTGELFF
NA	TRBV12-3/TRBV12-4	TRBJ2-7	NA	TGTGCCAGCAGCCCTAGGACGGTCCGGGGAACCTACGAGCAGTACTTC	CASSPRTVRGTYEQYF
NA	TRBV7-2	TRBJ1-3	many	TGTGCCAGCAGCTTAGGTATCACCATATATTTT	CASSLGITIYF
TRBD1	TRBV25-1	TRBJ1-6	many	TGTGCCAGCAGTGCCTACGGGACAGATTATAATTCACCCCTCCACTTT	CASSAYGTDYNSPLHF